This TCR beta chain derives from a study of control samples from healthy donors and cancer patients. The length of the CDR3 is 19 residues. The germline V gene encodes CDR1 SGDLS and CDR2 YYNGEE. V trimming: 4 bases; J trimming: 4 bases; junction bases outside the gene matches: 20. The repertoire was sequenced with immunoSEQ multiplex PCR; TCRdb's copy has only in-frame clones and lacks some. The table includes 90,000 to 110,000 clones, approximately 83% detected once. This chain connects TRBV9 to TRBJ2-1; TRBD2 agrees at 7 bases. The sequenced sample consisted of blood. The clonotype originates from a woman in her forties or fifties in good health. The CDR3 loop is CASSPRSLEVREPYNEQFF. CDR3 coding DNA: TGTGCCAGCAGCCCTCGGTCCCTCGAAGTGCGGGAGCCATACAATGAGCAGTTCTTC.